Following are 6 T cell receptor beta chains from one sample sequenced in a study of OX40 agonist ivuxolimab in advanced cancers. Assay: immunoSEQ multiplex PCR; the TCRdb copy retains only in-frame clones and omits some. The sample has 39,000 or so clones, roughly 90% seen once. The starting material was CD4+ or CD8+ T cells sorted from blood, obtained in a trial of the OX40 agonist ivuxolimab. These TCRs come from an adult with an advanced solid tumor such as melanoma, head and neck, liver or kidney cancer.

The chain uses TRBV5-1 and TRBJ2-5, with D perhaps TRBD1 (5 bases). Germline CDR1 is SGHRS and CDR2 is YFSETQ. The CDR3 consists of 15 residues. The V and J ends lost 6 bases and 5 bases respectively, with 20 bases between them. CDR3 nucleotide sequence: TGCGCCAGCACCATACCTCAGGGTTCGGGCGAGACCCAGTACTTC. Translated, it gives CASTIPQGSGETQYF.

V and J are TRBV14 and TRBJ1-6; 9 bases line up with TRBD1. The CDR3 contains 17 residues. Trimming at V came to 3 bases and at J to 11 bases, leaving 14 bases not matched to a gene. Germline CDR1 reads SGHDN; CDR2 reads FVKESK. CDR3 sequence: CASSHLWGTGQIAPLHF. CDR3 DNA: TGTGCCAGCAGCCATCTCTGGGGGACAGGGCAGATCGCACCCCTCCACTTT. The full variable domain, in which reference TRBV14 and TRBJ1-6 provide the parts outside the CDR3, is EAGVTQFPSHSVIEKGQTVTLRCDPISGHDNLYWYRRVMGKEIKFLLHFVKESKQDESGMPNNRFLAERTGGTYSTLKVQPAELEDSGVYFCASSHLWGTGQIAPLHFGNGTRLTVT.

The chain has TRBV7-8 and TRBJ2-5, with 9 bases fitting TRBD1. The CDR3 is made up of 18 amino acids. The germline CDR1 and CDR2 sequences are SGHVS and FQNEAQ. With 3 bases clipped from V and 5 bases from J, the junction kept 16 bases outside the gene matches. This chain's CDR3 is CASSLAGLVQGARETQYF. The CDR3 DNA is TGTGCCAGCAGCTTGGCCGGGCTGGTACAGGGGGCGCGGGAGACCCAGTACTTC. Complete variable domain (other parts from reference TRBV7-8 and TRBJ2-5): GAGVSQSPRYKVAKRGQDVALRCDPISGHVSLFWYQQALGQGPEFLTYFQNEAQLDKSGLPSDRFFAERPEGSVSTLKIQRTQQEDSAVYLCASSLAGLVQGARETQYFGPGTRLLVL.

V gene TRBV5-1 combines with J gene TRBJ2-5; D is undetermined. The CDR3 totals 13 residues. Germline CDR1 and CDR2: SGHRS and YFSETQ. Trimming cost V 4 bases and J 5 bases, with 12 bases left between them. CDR3 DNA: TGCGCCAGCAGCCGAGGACCCGGGGAGACCCAGTACTTC. It specifies CASSRGPGETQYF.

This clone has more than one count but fewer than ten. This CDR3 is also generated by other DNA sequences in the sample. The CDR3, as DNA: TGTGCCAGCAGCTTGGGAAGGGAGAACACTGAAGCTTTCTTT. Translating it yields CASSLGRENTEAFF. This rearrangement joins TRBV5-4 to TRBJ1-1; D is uncertain. Germline CDR1 reads SGHNT; CDR2 reads YYREEE (reference sequence). CDR3 length: 14 amino acids. Deletions cut 0 bases from V and 1 base from J, with 7 bases between.

V usage is TRBV11-2 and J usage is TRBJ2-1; D unresolved. The CDR3 totals 15 residues. Germline CDR1 reads SGHAT; CDR2 reads FQNNGV. V shed 5 bases and J shed 3 bases, with 14 bases lying between them. In DNA form, the CDR3 reads TGTGCCAGCAGCGCATTGGCGGTGGACTACAATGAGCAGTTCTTC. This codes for CASSALAVDYNEQFF.